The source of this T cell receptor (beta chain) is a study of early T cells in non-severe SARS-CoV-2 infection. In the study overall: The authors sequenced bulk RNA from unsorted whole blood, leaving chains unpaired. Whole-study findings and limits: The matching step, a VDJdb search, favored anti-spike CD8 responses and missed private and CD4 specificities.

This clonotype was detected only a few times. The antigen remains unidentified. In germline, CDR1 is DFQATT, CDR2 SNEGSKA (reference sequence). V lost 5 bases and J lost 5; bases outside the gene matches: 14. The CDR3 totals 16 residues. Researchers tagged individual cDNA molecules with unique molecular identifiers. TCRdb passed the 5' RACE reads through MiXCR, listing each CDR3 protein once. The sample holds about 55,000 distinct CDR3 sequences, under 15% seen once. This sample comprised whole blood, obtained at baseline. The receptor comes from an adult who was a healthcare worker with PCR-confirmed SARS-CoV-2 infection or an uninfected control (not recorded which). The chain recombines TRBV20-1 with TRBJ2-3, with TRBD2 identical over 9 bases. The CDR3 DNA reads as TGCAGTGCTCCCTCTCTGGCGGGAGGGCCGGTAGATACGCAGTATTTT. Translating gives CSAPSLAGGPVDTQYF.